The TCR beta chain described here comes from a study of tumor and adjacent non-tumor tissue in lung cancer (dated by TCRdb to 2016 to 2018). At the level of the whole study: Patients with adenocarcinoma (12), squamous cell carcinoma (2) and small cell lung cancer (1) were included in the cohort. A total of 95 million to 150 million productive TCRbeta reads were generated by sequencing, corresponding to an average of roughly 4.1 million reads per sample. The study compared bulk TCRbeta repertoires between lung tumor tissue and matched distant non-tumor lung tissue from 15 lung cancer patients. Ages among the roughly 15 patients ranged from about 31 to 80 years, there were around 10 men and 5 women, and disease was at TNM stage I to III. TCRbeta CDR3 sequencing was performed on approximately 30 paired specimens, with one tumor sample and one normal lung sample collected per patient. Points the paper makes about the study in general: Significantly higher TCR diversity was found in younger patients, and higher tumor TCR diversity was associated with shorter overall and disease-free survival. Because peripheral blood was not sequenced, blood TCRbeta repertoires in the lung cancer patients of the study were not examined. Only around 16 patients were in the cohort, and the authors stated that larger samples and more detailed clinical data are needed. The top 100 clones accounted for a significantly larger cumulative portion of the repertoire in normal lung than in tumor tissue. The sequencing platform is not named in the methods, and unique molecular identifiers are not mentioned. TCR diversity (inverse Simpson) was significantly higher in tumor than in normal lung tissue (roughly 430 vs 170, P = 0.0075, Mann-Whitney U test).

The library was generated by multiplex PCR. The reads were generated on an Illumina HiSeq 2500. TCRbeta libraries were constructed through three rounds of nested PCR with primers (Table S4) according to protocols adapted from ARM-PCR. Before sequencing, PCR products in the 200-500 bp range were cut out of the gel and cleaned up using the QIAquick gel extraction kit. Processing in the source paper ran as follows. Reads were cleaned using Trimmomatic, were merged into complete CDR3 sequences using FLASH, and were assigned to V(D)J germline segments using MiTCR. Clonal diversity was calculated as the inverse Simpson's index using VDJtools. In-frame sequences without a premature stop codon were defined as productive reads. Using fastp at Q25 and MiXCR, TCRdb reprocessed the public reads and kept productive beta chains. Rows are combined by CDR3 protein, so each entry shows the most common genes and DNA. These V and J calls are TCRdb output, not the study's own analysis. The sample contains approximately 44,000 distinct CDR3 sequences, around three fifths of them found a single time. 45% to 50% of the sample goes to the ten largest clones.

RNA was extracted from bulk unsorted tissue and checked for quality with a NanoDrop ND-1000 and an Agilent 2100. Distant non-tumor tissue taken more than 3 cm from the tumor edge was used as the normal lung sample. Donors were newly diagnosed lung cancer patients admitted for thoracic surgery in China between August and November 2014, without prior chemotherapy. Anyone who had undergone radiotherapy or chemotherapy before, or who had another cancer at the same time, was left out of the study. Pieces of surgical tissue measuring roughly 1-2.1 cm3 were kept in RNAlater solution and stored at -80 degrees C until use. Taken from cysteine to phenylalanine, the CDR3 has 16 residues. The kept DNA is CDR3 alone, 48 bases in frame from the first base. Looking up the germline V gene yields CDR1 ENHRY and CDR2 SYGVKD. Comments on this clonotype: It has no known antigen specificity. The junction departs from the called germline gene at one end, perhaps through a read error.

The receptor chain draws on TRBV10-3 and TRBJ1-1, with TRBD1 tentatively as D gene (5 bases match). The TCR sequence derives from a man aged 50-59 years with non-small cell lung cancer. Sequenced: distant non-tumor lung tissue. The DNA is as follows: TGTGCCATCAATGAGCCAAGCGGGACCTTGGGCACTGGAGCTTTCTTT. This gives the protein CAINEPSGTLGTGAFF.